The sequence of this TCR beta chain was determined in a study of blood T cell repertoires in COVID-19. In the original analysis: Amplification with reference gene primers provided the estimates of nucleated cell counts. Generated by immunoSEQ multiplex PCR, the TCRdb table keeps only in-frame clones and is missing some. That table gives V, J and clone size, and the DNA gave D and trimming. The sample lists more than 300,000 clones, approximately 91% occurring once. Germline-derived CDR1 and CDR2 are MRHNA and SNTAGT. This CDR3 contains 13 residues. Losses at the gene ends were 6 bases for V and 4 bases for J; bases not matched to a gene: 4. Seattle researchers signed up patients amid active infection and tracked them longitudinally.

The chain recombines TRBV6-4 with TRBJ1-1; 8 positions agree with TRBD1. This clonotype originated in a woman in her 70s with COVID-19, enrolled during active disease. Source material: peripheral blood. The CDR3 sequence: CASSRGLGTEAFF. CDR3 in DNA: TGTGCCAGCAGCAGGGGGCTTGGCACTGAAGCTTTCTTT.